The 15 T cell receptor beta chains below were found in one sample sequenced in a study of spatial heterogeneity in lung cancer. Stated time point: blood at routine non-recurrence follow-up after resection. TCRdb used MiXCR to reprocess the 5' RACE reads, holding one entry per CDR3 protein. The sample lists about 38,000 distinct CDR3 sequences, 6% to 9.5% occurring once. The specimen was PBMCs, collected at follow-up. The receptor source for this set is a male donor with early-stage non-small cell lung cancer.

This sequence joins TRBV7-9 and TRBJ2-7; 8 bases match TRBD1. The length of the CDR3 is 12 residues. Trimming removed 10 bases from V and 3 bases from J; junction bases left unmatched: 5. The germline gives CDR1 SEHNR, CDR2 FQNEAQ (reference sequence). The CDR3 is CATSTGDYEQYF. The CDR3 DNA is TGTGCCACCTCGACAGGGGACTACGAGCAGTACTTC.

This clonotype was recorded at least ten times. V is TRBV19 and J is TRBJ1-5; D gene uncertain. Per germline, CDR1 LNHDA and CDR2 SQIVND (reference sequence). Trimming left V 6 bases short and J 1 base short, with 13 bases between. The CDR3 is made up of 15 amino acids. The CDR3 DNA reads TGTGCCAGTAGCCTCTTGACGGGAAGCAATCAGCCCCAGCATTTT. Translating gives CASSLLTGSNQPQHF.

This clonotype has at least ten counts. This chain connects TRBV30 to TRBJ2-3; D not certain. With 2 bases removed from V and 10 bases from J, the gap between germline ends came to 13 bases. This CDR3 comprises 12 residues. The germline gives CDR1 GTSNPN, CDR2 SVGIG (reference sequence). The CDR3 coding sequence is TGTGCCTGGAGTCCCACCAACACGGCGCAGTATTTT. Its translation: CAWSPTNTAQYF.

In its sample, this clonotype was seen many times. The CDR3 is CASSFRDQETQYF. CDR3 nucleotide sequence: TGTGCCAGCAGTTTCAGGGACCAAGAGACCCAGTACTTC. The J gene is TRBJ2-5, the V gene TRBV6-6; possibly TRBD1 for D (5 bases). The CDR3 extends over 13 amino acids. Trimming left V 4 bases short and J 0 bases short, with 6 bases between. Germline V lookup: CDR1 MNHNY, CDR2 SVGAGI (reference sequence).

This clonotype is classed as medium-sized. The J gene is TRBJ2-3, the V gene TRBV7-8; D not resolved. CDR3 size: 13 residues. Germline V gives CDR1 SGHVS, CDR2 FQNEAQ. V was cut by 5 bases and J by 6 bases, with 12 bases left in between. For the CDR3, the DNA is TGTGCCAGCAGCCCCCCCAAGGAGGATACGCAGTATTTT. Protein product: CASSPPKEDTQYF.

This clonotype was detected ten times or more. The rearrangement uses TRBV20-1 and TRBJ1-2; possible D gene TRBD1, 6 bases. V was shortened by 6 bases and J by 3 bases, with 11 bases between the two germline ends. The CDR3 length is 12 residues. Germline V gene sequence: CDR1 DFQATT, CDR2 SNEGSKA (reference sequence). CDR3 nucleotide sequence: TGCAGTGCACCAGGGGACTACTATGGCTACACCTTC. It yields the protein CSAPGDYYGYTF.

V is TRBV20-1 and J is TRBJ2-1, with D possibly matching TRBD1 (5 bases). The CDR3 extends over 16 amino acids. Germline V gives CDR1 DFQATT, CDR2 SNEGSKA (reference sequence). The V end lost 5 bases, the J end lost 0 bases, and 17 bases lay between the germline ends. Here the CDR3 DNA reads TGCAGTGCTGACAGTAACGGGCCTAGCTCCTACAATGAGCAGTTCTTC. Amino acid sequence: CSADSNGPSSYNEQFF.

This clonotype appeared many times. The chain couples TRBV7-9 to TRBJ1-3, with D perhaps matching TRBD1 (6 bases). Germline CDR1 is SEHNR and CDR2 is FQNEAQ (reference sequence). With 2 bases removed from V and 0 bases from J, the gap between germline ends came to 17 bases. The length of the CDR3 is 18 residues. CDR3 in DNA: TGTGCCAGCAGCTTACGCGGACAGAACGTTTTCTCTGGAAACACCATATATTTT. It yields the protein CASSLRGQNVFSGNTIYF.

This clonotype was recorded at least ten times. The genes are TRBV5-6 and TRBJ1-2, with 9 bases aligning to TRBD1. J was trimmed by 3 bases and V by 5 bases; bases with no gene match: 17. The CDR3 extends over 18 amino acids. Germline V CDR1 and CDR2: SGHDT, YYEEEE. This CDR3 reads CASRFEGFRDREYYGYTF. The DNA for the CDR3 is TGTGCCAGCAGGTTCGAAGGTTTTCGGGACAGGGAGTACTATGGCTACACCTTC.

This clonotype was counted ten times or more. V usage is TRBV20-1 and J usage is TRBJ1-1; 8 bases are a match to TRBD1. The V gene's germline CDR1 is DFQATT and CDR2 SNEGSKA (reference sequence). V trimming: 3 bases; J trimming: 10 bases; junction bases outside the gene matches: 10. The CDR3 length is 13 residues. CDR3 loop: CSARGNRGALAFF. The DNA for the CDR3 is TGCAGTGCTAGGGGTAACAGGGGGGCACTAGCTTTCTTT.

This clonotype was detected many times. The rearrangement joins TRBV30 to TRBJ2-5; D is tentatively TRBD1 or TRBD2 (5 bases each). Trimming shortened V by 1 base and J by 5 bases, and 17 bases separated the two germline ends. The CDR3 has 15 amino acids. Germline CDR1 and CDR2: GTSNPN and SVGIG (reference sequence). The CDR3 DNA reads as TGTGCCTGGAGTGCACCGTGGGGACGGATCGAGACCCAGTACTTC. Its protein is CAWSAPWGRIETQYF.

This clonotype has at least ten counts. The genes are TRBV12-3 or TRBV12-4 and TRBJ2-3, with a weak D call TRBD2 (5 bases). There are 13 residues in the CDR3. V lost 6 bases and J lost 4, with 11 bases in between. Here the CDR3 DNA reads TGTGCCAGCAGCCCCGAGGGTTCAGATACGCAGTATTTT. Translating it yields CASSPEGSDTQYF.

This clonotype was picked up a small number of times. J is TRBJ2-2 and V is TRBV7-9, with TRBD2 identical over 8 bases. This CDR3 has 15 amino acids. CDR1 and CDR2 from the germline V gene are SEHNR and FQNEAQ (reference sequence). V shed 5 bases, J shed 0 bases, and the junction held 2 bases outside the gene matches. The CDR3 loop reads CASSHSGANTGELFF. CDR3 in DNA: TGTGCCAGCAGCCATAGCGGGGCGAACACCGGGGAGCTGTTTTTT.

The table lists this clonotype with many counts. The chain employs TRBV20-1 and TRBJ2-5; TRBD1 is a possible D gene (6 bases). Germline CDR1 reads DFQATT; CDR2 reads SNEGSKA (reference sequence). This CDR3 has 14 residues. DNA of the CDR3: TGCAGCCCACTCAGGACAGACGGGCAAGAGACCCAGTACTTC. Protein sequence: CSPLRTDGQETQYF.

This clonotype was observed many times. This chain joins TRBV10-3 and TRBJ2-7, with a tentative D call TRBD2 (5 bases). With 3 bases removed from V and 0 bases from J, the gap between germline ends came to 12 bases. Germline V gene sequence: CDR1 ENHRY, CDR2 SYGVKD. The CDR3 contains 15 residues. In DNA, the CDR3 is TGTGCCATCAGTGAAGCAGGTCGGGGCTCCTACGAGCAGTACTTC. Encoded protein: CAISEAGRGSYEQYF.